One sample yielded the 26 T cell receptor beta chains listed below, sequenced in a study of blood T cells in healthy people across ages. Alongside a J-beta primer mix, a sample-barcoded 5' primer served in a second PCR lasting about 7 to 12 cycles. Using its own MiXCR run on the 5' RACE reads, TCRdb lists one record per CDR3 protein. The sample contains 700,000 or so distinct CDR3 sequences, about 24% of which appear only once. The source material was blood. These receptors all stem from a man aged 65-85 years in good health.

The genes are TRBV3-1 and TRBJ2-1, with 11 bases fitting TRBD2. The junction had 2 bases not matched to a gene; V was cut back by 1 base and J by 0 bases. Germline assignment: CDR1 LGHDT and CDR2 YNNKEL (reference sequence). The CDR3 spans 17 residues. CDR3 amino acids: CASSQVGLADSYNEQFF. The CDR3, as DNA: TGTGCCAGCAGCCAAGTGGGACTAGCGGACTCCTACAATGAGCAGTTCTTC.

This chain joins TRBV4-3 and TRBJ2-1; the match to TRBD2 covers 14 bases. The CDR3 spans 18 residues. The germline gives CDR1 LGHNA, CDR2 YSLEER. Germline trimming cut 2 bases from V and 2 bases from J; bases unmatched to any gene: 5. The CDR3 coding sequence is TGCGCCAGCAGCCAAAGACTAGCGGGAGGGTCGACCTACAATGAGCAGTTCTTC. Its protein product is CASSQRLAGGSTYNEQFF.

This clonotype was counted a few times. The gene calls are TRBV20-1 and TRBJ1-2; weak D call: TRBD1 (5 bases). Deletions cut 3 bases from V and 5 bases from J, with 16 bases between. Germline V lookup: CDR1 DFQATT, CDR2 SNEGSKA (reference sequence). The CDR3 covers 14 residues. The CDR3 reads CSASGGYRSYGYTF. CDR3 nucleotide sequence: TGCAGTGCTAGCGGGGGATATCGGTCTTATGGCTACACCTTC.

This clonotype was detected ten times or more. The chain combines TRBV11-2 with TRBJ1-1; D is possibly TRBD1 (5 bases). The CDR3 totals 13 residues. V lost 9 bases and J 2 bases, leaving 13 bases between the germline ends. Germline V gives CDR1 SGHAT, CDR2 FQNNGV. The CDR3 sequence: CASQRGPNTEAFF. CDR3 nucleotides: TGTGCCAGTCAACGGGGACCTAACACTGAAGCTTTCTTT.

The CDR3 DNA sequence: TGTGCCAGCATGGGCGAGGGGGGTAAAGATACGCAGTATTTT. Its protein product is CASMGEGGKDTQYF. V usage is TRBV6-6 and J usage is TRBJ2-3; D assignment may be TRBD1 or TRBD2 (6 bases each). The length of the CDR3 is 14 residues. V was pared by 7 bases and J by 5 bases, with 16 bases between. CDR1 and CDR2 (germline): MNHNY, SVGAGI (reference sequence).

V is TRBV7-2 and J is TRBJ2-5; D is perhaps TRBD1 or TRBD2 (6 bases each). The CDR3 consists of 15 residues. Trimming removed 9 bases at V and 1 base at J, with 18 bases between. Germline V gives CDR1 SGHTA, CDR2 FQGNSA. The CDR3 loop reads CASSNEGGSQETQYF. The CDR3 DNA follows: TGTGCCAGTAGCAACGAGGGGGGCTCCCAAGAGACCCAGTACTTC.

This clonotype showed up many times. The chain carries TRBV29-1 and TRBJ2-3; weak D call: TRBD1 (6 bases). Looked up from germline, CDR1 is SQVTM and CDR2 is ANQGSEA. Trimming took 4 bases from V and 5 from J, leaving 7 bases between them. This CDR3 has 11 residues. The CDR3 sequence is CSVARGDTQYF. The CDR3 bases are TGCAGCGTTGCCAGGGGAGATACGCAGTATTTT.

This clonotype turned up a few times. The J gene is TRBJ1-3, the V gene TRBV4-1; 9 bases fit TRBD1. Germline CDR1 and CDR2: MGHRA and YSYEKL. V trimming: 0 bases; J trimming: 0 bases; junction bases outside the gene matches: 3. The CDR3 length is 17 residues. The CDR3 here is CASSQDATGGSGNTIYF. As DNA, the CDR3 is TGCGCCAGCAGCCAAGACGCGACAGGGGGCTCTGGAAACACCATATATTTT.

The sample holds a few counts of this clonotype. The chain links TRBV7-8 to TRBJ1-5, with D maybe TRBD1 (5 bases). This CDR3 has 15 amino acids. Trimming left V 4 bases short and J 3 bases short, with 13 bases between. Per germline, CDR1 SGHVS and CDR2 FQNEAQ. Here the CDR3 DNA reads TGTGCCAGCAGCTCTGACGGGACTCACAATCAGCCCCAGCATTTT. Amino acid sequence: CASSSDGTHNQPQHF.

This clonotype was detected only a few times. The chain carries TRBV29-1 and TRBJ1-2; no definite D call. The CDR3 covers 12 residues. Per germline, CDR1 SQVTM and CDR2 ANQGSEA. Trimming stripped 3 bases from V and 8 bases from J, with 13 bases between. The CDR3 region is CSVEESAPGYTF. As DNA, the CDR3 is TGCAGCGTTGAGGAGTCAGCCCCAGGCTACACCTTC.

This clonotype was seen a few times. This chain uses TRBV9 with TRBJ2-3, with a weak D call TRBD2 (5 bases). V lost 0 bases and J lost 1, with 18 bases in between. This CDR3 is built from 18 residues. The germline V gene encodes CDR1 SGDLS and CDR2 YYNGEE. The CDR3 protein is CASSVGPLRNGGTDTQYF. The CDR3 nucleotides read TGTGCCAGCAGCGTAGGACCCCTACGGAACGGGGGCACAGATACGCAGTATTTT.

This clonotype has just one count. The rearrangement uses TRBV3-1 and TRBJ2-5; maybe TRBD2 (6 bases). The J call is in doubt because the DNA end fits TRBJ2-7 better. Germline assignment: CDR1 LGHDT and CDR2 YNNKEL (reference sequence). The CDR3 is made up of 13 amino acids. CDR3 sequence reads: CASSQEGLGEQYF. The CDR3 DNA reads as TGTGCCAGCAGCCAGGAGGGGTTGGGCGAGCAGTACTTC.

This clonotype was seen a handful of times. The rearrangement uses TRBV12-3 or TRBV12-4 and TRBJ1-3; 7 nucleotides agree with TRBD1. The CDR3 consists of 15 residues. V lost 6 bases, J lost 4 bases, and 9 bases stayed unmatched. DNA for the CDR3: TGTGCCAGCAGACCCACAGGGGCTGCAGGAAACACCATATATTTT. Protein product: CASRPTGAAGNTIYF.

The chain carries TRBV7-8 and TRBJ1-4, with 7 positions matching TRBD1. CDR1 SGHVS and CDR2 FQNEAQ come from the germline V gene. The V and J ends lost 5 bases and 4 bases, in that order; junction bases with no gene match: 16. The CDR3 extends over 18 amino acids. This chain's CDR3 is CASSQPEAGQPGNEKLFF. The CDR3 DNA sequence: TGTGCCAGCAGCCAGCCGGAGGCGGGACAGCCGGGTAATGAAAAACTGTTTTTT.

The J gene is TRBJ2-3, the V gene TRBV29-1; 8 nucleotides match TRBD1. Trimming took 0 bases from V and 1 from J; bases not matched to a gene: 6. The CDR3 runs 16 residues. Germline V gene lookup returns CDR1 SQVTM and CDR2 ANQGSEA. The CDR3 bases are TGCAGCGTTGAAGATACTCCGGGACAGGGCACAGATACGCAGTATTTT. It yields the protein CSVEDTPGQGTDTQYF.

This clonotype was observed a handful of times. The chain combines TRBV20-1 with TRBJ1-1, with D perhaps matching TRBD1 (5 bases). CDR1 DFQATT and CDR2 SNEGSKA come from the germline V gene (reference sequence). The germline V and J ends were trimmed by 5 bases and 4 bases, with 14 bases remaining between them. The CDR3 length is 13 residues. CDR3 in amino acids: CSASRDDPTEAFF. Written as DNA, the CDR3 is TGCAGTGCTTCCCGGGACGATCCCACTGAAGCTTTCTTT.

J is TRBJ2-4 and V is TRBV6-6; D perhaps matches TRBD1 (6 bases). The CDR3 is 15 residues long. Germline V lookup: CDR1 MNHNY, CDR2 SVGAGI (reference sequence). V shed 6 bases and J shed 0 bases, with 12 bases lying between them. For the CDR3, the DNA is TGTGCCAGCAGCCGGGACACGTCAGCCAAAAACATTCAGTACTTC. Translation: CASSRDTSAKNIQYF.

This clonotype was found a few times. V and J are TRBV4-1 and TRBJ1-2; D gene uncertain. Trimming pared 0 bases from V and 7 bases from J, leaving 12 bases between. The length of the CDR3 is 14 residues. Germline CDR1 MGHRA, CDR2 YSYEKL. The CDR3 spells CASSQDRLPSGYTF. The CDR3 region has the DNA TGCGCCAGCAGCCAAGATAGGTTGCCTAGTGGCTACACCTTC.

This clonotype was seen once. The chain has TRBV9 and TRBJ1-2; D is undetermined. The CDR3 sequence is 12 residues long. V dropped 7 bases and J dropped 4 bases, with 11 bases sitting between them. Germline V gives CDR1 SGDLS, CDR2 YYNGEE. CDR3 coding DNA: TGTGCCAGCTGGCGTCTACCCTATGGCTACACCTTC. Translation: CASWRLPYGYTF. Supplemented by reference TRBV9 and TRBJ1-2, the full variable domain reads DSGVTQTPKHLITATGQRVTLRCSPRSGDLSVYWYQQSLDQGLQFLIQYYNGEERAKGNILERFSAQQFPDLHSELNLSSLELGDSALYFCASWRLPYGYTFGSGTRLTVV.

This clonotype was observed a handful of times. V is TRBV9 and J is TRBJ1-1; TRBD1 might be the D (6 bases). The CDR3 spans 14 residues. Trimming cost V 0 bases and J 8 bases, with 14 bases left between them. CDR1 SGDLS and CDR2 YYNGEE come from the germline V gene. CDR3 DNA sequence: TGTGCCAGCAGCGTAGTCCCTGACAGGTGGGAAGCTTTCTTT. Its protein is CASSVVPDRWEAFF.

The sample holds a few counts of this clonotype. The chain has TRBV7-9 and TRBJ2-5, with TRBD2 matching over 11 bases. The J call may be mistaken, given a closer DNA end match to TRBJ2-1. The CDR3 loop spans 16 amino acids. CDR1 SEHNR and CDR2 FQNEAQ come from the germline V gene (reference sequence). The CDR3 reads CASSVRLAGPSQEQFF. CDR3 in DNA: TGTGCCAGTTCAGTTCGACTAGCGGGGCCGTCCCAGGAGCAGTTCTTC.

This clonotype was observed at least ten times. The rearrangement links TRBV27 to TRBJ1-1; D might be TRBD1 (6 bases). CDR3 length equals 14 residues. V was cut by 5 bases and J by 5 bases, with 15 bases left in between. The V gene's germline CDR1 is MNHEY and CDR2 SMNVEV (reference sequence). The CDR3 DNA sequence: TGTGCCAGCAGTCCACTGACAGGTCGGACTGAAGCTTTCTTT. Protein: CASSPLTGRTEAFF.

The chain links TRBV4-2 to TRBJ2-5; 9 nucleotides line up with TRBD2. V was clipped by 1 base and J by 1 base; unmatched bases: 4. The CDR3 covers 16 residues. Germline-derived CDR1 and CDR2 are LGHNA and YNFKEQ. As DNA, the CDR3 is TGTGCCAGCAGCCAAGTTGGTAGCGGGGGCCAAGAGACCCAGTACTTC. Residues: CASSQVGSGGQETQYF.

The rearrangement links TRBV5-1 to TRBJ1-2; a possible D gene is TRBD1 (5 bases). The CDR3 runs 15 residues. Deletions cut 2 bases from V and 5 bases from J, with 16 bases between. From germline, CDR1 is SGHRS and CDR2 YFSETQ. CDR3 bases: TGCGCCAGCAGCTTAAGCTACGGGGGACCTTATGGCTACACCTTC. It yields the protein CASSLSYGGPYGYTF. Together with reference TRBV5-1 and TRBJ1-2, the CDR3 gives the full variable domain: KAGVTQTPRYLIKTRGQQVTLSCSPISGHRSVSWYQQTPGQGLQFLFEYFSETQRNKGNFPGRFSGRQFSNSRSEMNVSTLELGDSALYLCASSLSYGGPYGYTFGSGTRLTVV.

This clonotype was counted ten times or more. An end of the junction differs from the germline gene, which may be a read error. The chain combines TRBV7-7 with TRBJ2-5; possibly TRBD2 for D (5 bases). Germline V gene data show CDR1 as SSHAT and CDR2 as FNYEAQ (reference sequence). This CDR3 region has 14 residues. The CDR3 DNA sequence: TGCGCCAGCAGCCTTTTAGGACTGCAAGAGACCCAGTACTTC. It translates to CASSLLGLQETQYF.

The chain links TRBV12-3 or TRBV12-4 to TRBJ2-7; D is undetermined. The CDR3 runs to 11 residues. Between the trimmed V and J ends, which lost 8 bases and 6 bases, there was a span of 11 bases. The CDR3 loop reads CASLVLSEQYV. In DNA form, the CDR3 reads TGTGCCAGCCTGGTCCTAAGCGAGCAGTACGTC.